One and the same sample provided the 8 T cell receptor beta chains below, sequenced in a study of identical twins. One entry per CDR3 protein results from TCRdb running MiXCR on the 5' RACE reads. Among around 1.7 million distinct CDR3 sequences listed, around a third were seen once. Specimen: cord blood. Every receptor here comes from a newborn girl in good health.

Ten or more counts support this clonotype. The chain employs TRBV3-1 and TRBJ2-7, with TRBD2 matching 7 bases. V shed 3 bases and J 6 bases; nucleotides not matched to a gene: 2. This CDR3 is built from 12 residues. From germline, CDR1 is LGHDT and CDR2 YNNKEL (reference sequence). The CDR3 DNA sequence: TGTGCCAGCAGCCATCCGGGAGGCGAGCAGTACTTC. Amino acids: CASSHPGGEQYF.

In this sample, this clonotype turned up many times. V gene TRBV7-9 combines with J gene TRBJ1-4; the D gene is possibly TRBD1 (5 bases). The ends were cut back, 5 bases at V and 3 bases at J, with 7 bases in the middle. There are 13 residues in the CDR3. In germline, CDR1 is SEHNR, CDR2 FQNEAQ (reference sequence). The CDR3 DNA follows: TGTGCCAGCAGCCAAGGGGCTAATGAAAAACTGTTTTTT. Protein: CASSQGANEKLFF.

The chain has TRBV28 and TRBJ2-4; D is possibly TRBD1 (5 bases). Gene TRBJ2-5 matches the end of the DNA better, so the J call may be wrong. CDR1 is MDHEN, CDR2 SYDVKM, per germline. The CDR3 is 14 residues long. CDR3 amino acids: CASSFRAGQETQYF. The CDR3 bases are TGTGCCAGCAGTTTCAGGGCCGGGCAAGAGACCCAGTACTTC.

The table lists this clonotype with a few counts. The chain employs TRBV5-6 and TRBJ1-2; no clear D gene. The CDR3 is made up of 14 amino acids. V lost 1 base to trimming and J lost 4 bases, with 11 bases between them. CDR1 and CDR2 from the germline V gene are SGHDT and YYEEEE. The CDR3 sequence: CASSLFPGSYGYTF. Here the CDR3 DNA reads TGTGCCAGCAGCTTGTTTCCGGGGAGCTATGGCTACACCTTC.

This clonotype was seen a handful of times. This chain joins TRBV29-1 and TRBJ2-3, with TRBD2 matching 11 bases. V was clipped by 6 bases and J by 6 bases; unmatched bases: 5. CDR3 length: 13 residues. Germline CDR1 SQVTM, CDR2 ANQGSEA. The CDR3 reads CSVDSGGVDTQYF. The CDR3 DNA reads as TGCAGCGTGGATAGCGGGGGGGTCGATACGCAGTATTTT.

This clonotype has more than one count but fewer than ten. The chain carries TRBV11-1 and TRBJ2-1; 7 bases map to TRBD2. The germline CDR1 and CDR2 sequences are SGHAT and FQDESV (reference sequence). The CDR3 contains 14 residues. Unmatched junction bases numbered 6, after V lost 5 bases and J lost 5 bases. This CDR3 reads CASSPWTSHNEQFF. CDR3 DNA: TGTGCCAGCAGCCCTTGGACTAGTCACAATGAGCAGTTCTTC.

The chain recombines TRBV19 with TRBJ1-4; D gene ambiguous. Germline V CDR1 and CDR2: LNHDA, SQIVND (reference sequence). V was shortened by 3 bases and J by 3 bases, with 17 bases between the two germline ends. This CDR3 spans 17 amino acids. CDR3 sequence: CASSMYPLTPANEKLFF. CDR3 nucleotides: TGTGCCAGTAGTATGTATCCCCTGACCCCGGCTAATGAAAAACTGTTTTTT.

This clonotype has more than one count but fewer than ten. The J gene is TRBJ1-6, the V gene TRBV7-9; unclear D gene. The V end lost 5 bases, the J end lost 6 bases, and 8 bases lay between the germline ends. This CDR3 is 13 amino acids long. Germline V gene data show CDR1 as SEHNR and CDR2 as FQNEAQ (reference sequence). The DNA of the CDR3 is TGTGCCAGCAGCCCCGGCCTTAATTCACCCCTCCACTTT. Its translation is CASSPGLNSPLHF.